The rows below give T cell receptor beta chains drawn from one sample of a study of metastatic and nonmetastatic thyroid tumors. TCRdb reprocessed the PCR reads using MiXCR. The sample holds about 92,000 clones, under 15% seen once. Sequencing input: blood. The origin of the receptors is a female donor with papillary thyroid cancer or a benign thyroid nodule (not recorded which). Some clones in this sample may be carry-over from other donors' samples. Each CDR3 is given with its conserved first and last residue. The D gene is left open where the match is weak. Clone size, where shown, is once, few, many, or a class for clones that have expanded.

V gene	J gene	clone size	D gene	CDR3 DNA	CDR3 protein
TRBV5-6	TRBJ2-7	.	.	TGTGCCAGCAGCTTGGGTGGGACCTCCTATGATCAGTACTTC	CASSLGGTSYDQYF
TRBV5-4	TRBJ1-2	once	.	TGTGCCAGCAGCTCCTCCGGCGGTCGTGGTGGCTATGGCTACACCTTC	CASSSSGGRGGYGYTF
TRBV20-1	TRBJ2-3	.	TRBD2	TGCAGTGCTAGAGGACTAGCGGTGGGGCAAGATACGCAGTATTTT	CSARGLAVGQDTQYF
TRBV6-1	TRBJ2-2	many	.	TGTGCCAGCAGTAAGTCCCTGAACACCGGGGAGCTGTTTTTT	CASSKSLNTGELFF
TRBV20-1	TRBJ1-1	many	.	TGCAGTGCAAGGGACCCAGGGAATCCTGAAGCTTTCTTT	CSARDPGNPEAFF
TRBV18	TRBJ2-3	many	.	TGTGCCAGCTCACCAAATCAGGCTAGCACAGATACGCAGTATTTT	CASSPNQASTDTQYF
TRBV30	TRBJ1-3	many	.	TGTGCCTGGAGTGCTTTCAGCTCTGGAAACACCATATATTTT	CAWSAFSSGNTIYF
TRBV6-2/TRBV6-3	TRBJ2-5	many	TRBD2	TGTGCCAGCAGTTACTGGCGGGGGGGCTCAGGGGAGACCCAGTACTTC	CASSYWRGGSGETQYF
TRBV7-7	TRBJ2-1	few	.	TGTGCTAGCAGCTTAGCGCCGACAGCCCGCCAGTTCTTC	CASSLAPTARQFF
TRBV7-9	TRBJ1-6	many	TRBD1	TGTGCCAGCAGCTTAGCGACATCGGGACAGGTTAATTCACCCCTCCACTTT	CASSLATSGQVNSPLHF
TRBV5-4	TRBJ2-7	many	.	TGTGCCAGCAGCTCTGGACAGTTTAGGAACGAGCAGTACTTC	CASSSGQFRNEQYF
TRBV19	TRBJ2-3	.	TRBD2	TGTGCCAGTAGTATAGATCACGGACTAGCTGGGTCAGATACGCAGTATTTT	CASSIDHGLAGSDTQYF
TRBV7-6	TRBJ1-1	many	.	TGTGCCAGCAGCTTCACTCTTCCCAGCATGAACACTGAAGCTTTCTTT	CASSFTLPSMNTEAFF
TRBV19	TRBJ2-2	.	.	TGTGCCAGTAGTTCCCTGGTAGTGGCGAACACCGGGGAGCTGTTTTTT	CASSSLVVANTGELFF
TRBV11-2	TRBJ2-2	many	.	TGTGCCAGCAGGGACCTGAACACCGGGGAGCTGTTTTTT	CASRDLNTGELFF
TRBV2	TRBJ2-3	many	.	TGTGCCAGCCGCCCCCCAGGGGAGGATACGCAGTATTTT	CASRPPGEDTQYF
TRBV4-1	TRBJ1-1	many	.	TGCGCCAGCAGCCGATCTACCGGGACACCCATGAACACTGAAGCTTTCTTT	CASSRSTGTPMNTEAFF
TRBV30	TRBJ2-2	many	TRBD2	TGTGCCTGGAGTGGGGGGGGCGGGGAGCTGTTTTTT	CAWSGGGGELFF
TRBV12-3/TRBV12-4	TRBJ2-5	many	.	TGTGCCAGCAGTTTGGGCAGGTTGGAGACCCAGTACTTC	CASSLGRLETQYF
TRBV19	TRBJ1-2	many	.	TGTGCCAGTAGTATCTCTCCGGACACTAACTATGGCTACACCTTC	CASSISPDTNYGYTF
TRBV6-1	TRBJ2-3	few	TRBD1	TGTGCCAGCAGTCGATCCGTGACAGGGATAGATACGCAGTATTTT	CASSRSVTGIDTQYF
TRBV6-2/TRBV6-3	TRBJ2-2	many	TRBD1	TGTGCCAGCAGGTCCGGGACAGGGACACTACTTACCGGGGAGCTGTTTTTT	CASRSGTGTLLTGELFF
TRBV10-2	TRBJ2-7	few	.	TGCGCCAGCAGTGACCGCGGGACAGTTGAGTACGAGCAGTACTTC	CASSDRGTVEYEQYF
TRBV18	TRBJ2-5	once	TRBD1	TGTGCCAGCTCACCGTGGACAGGGGGCAGTCCGGAGACAAAGTACTTC	CASSPWTGGSPETKYF
TRBV20-1	TRBJ2-3	many	.	TGCAGTGCTAGACCCCGGGGTAGCACAGATACGCAGTATTTT	CSARPRGSTDTQYF
TRBV6-1	TRBJ2-5	many	.	TGTGCCAGCAGTGAAGCATACCTGTCCCAAGAGACCCAGTACTTC	CASSEAYLSQETQYF
TRBV6-4	TRBJ2-3	many	TRBD2	TGTGCCAGCAGTGACGGGTTGAGCGGGGGGGGAGCGGATACGCAGTATTTT	CASSDGLSGGGADTQYF
TRBV28	TRBJ2-7	.	.	TGCGCCTCGGGAGACGGTTACCGAACCTACGAGCAGTACTTC	CASGDGYRTYEQYF